The 20 T cell receptor beta chains presented below share a single source sample, sequenced in a study of blood T cell repertoires in COVID-19. Method: immunoSEQ multiplex PCR; TCRdb's copy keeps in-frame clones and lacks some. The data contain about 310,000 clones, 87% of them seen just once; the ten biggest clones take up about 8.9%. Sequences were obtained from PBMCs or T cells enriched from blood (not recorded which). The receptors were sampled from a woman aged 18-35 years who had recovered from COVID-19.

The chain is built from TRBV5-1 and TRBJ2-3; no reliable D call. The CDR3 contains 14 residues. Between the trimmed V and J ends, which lost 0 bases and 0 bases, there was a span of 5 bases. CDR1 is SGHRS and CDR2 is YFSETQ in the germline V gene. This CDR3 is CASSLDGSTDTQYF. The CDR3 nucleotides read TGCGCCAGCAGCTTGGACGGTAGCACAGATACGCAGTATTTT. The full variable domain, with the rest looked up from reference TRBV5-1 and TRBJ2-3, is KAGVTQTPRYLIKTRGQQVTLSCSPISGHRSVSWYQQTPGQGLQFLFEYFSETQRNKGNFPGRFSGRQFSNSRSEMNVSTLELGDSALYLCASSLDGSTDTQYFGPGTRLTVL.

The chain has TRBV28 and TRBJ2-5; possible D gene TRBD2, 5 bases. Trimming took off 3 bases at V and 6 bases at J, with 20 bases between the two ends. The CDR3 covers 16 residues. Germline loops: CDR1 MDHEN, CDR2 SYDVKM. The CDR3, as DNA: TGTGCCAGCAGTTTGAGCCTAGCTGTGGCTGTGAAGACCCAGTACTTC. It is translated as CASSLSLAVAVKTQYF.

The chain recombines TRBV15 with TRBJ2-3, with D perhaps matching TRBD2 (6 bases). This CDR3 has 17 residues. CDR1 is LNHNV, CDR2 YYDKDF, per germline (reference sequence). V was clipped by 0 bases and J by 2 bases, with 15 bases between them. The CDR3 region has the DNA TGTGCCACCAGCAGAGATTTTGGGGGAGGACCCACAGATACGCAGTATTTT. This translates into CATSRDFGGGPTDTQYF.

The rearrangement uses TRBV23-1 and TRBJ1-4, with 7 bases aligning to TRBD1. TRBV23-1 carries the ORF label, with uncertain function. CDR3 length equals 19 residues. J gave up 0 bases and V 0 bases, and 10 bases lay outside the gene matches. CDR3 amino acids: CASSQSKPPGQTTNEKLFF. CDR3 DNA: TGCGCCAGCAGTCAATCCAAGCCCCCGGGACAGACAACTAATGAAAAACTGTTTTTT.

This chain uses TRBV28 with TRBJ2-7; 8 bases agree with TRBD1. Germline-derived CDR1 and CDR2 are MDHEN and SYDVKM. This CDR3 spans 15 amino acids. After removal of 5 bases from V and 4 bases from J, the junction contained 10 bases not matched to a gene. Written as DNA, the CDR3 is TGTGCCAGCAGTACTCGGACAGGGATAGGGTACGAGCAGTACTTC. Translating it yields CASSTRTGIGYEQYF.

The chain uses TRBV28 and TRBJ1-2; possibly TRBD1 for D (6 bases). Looked up from germline, CDR1 is MDHEN and CDR2 is SYDVKM. This CDR3 contains 12 residues. Trimming took 5 bases from V and 6 from J, leaving 10 bases between them. CDR3 region: CASSARQDGYTF. Here the CDR3 DNA reads TGTGCCAGCAGTGCTAGACAGGATGGCTACACCTTC.

The rearrangement joins TRBV7-2 to TRBJ1-4; a weak D match, TRBD1 (6 bases). This CDR3 has 19 residues. The germline V gene encodes CDR1 SGHTA and CDR2 FQGNSA. V gave up 6 bases and J gave up 0 bases, with 23 bases separating them. This CDR3 reads CASRGNRVSGTATNEKLFF. CDR3 DNA sequence: TGTGCCAGCAGGGGGAACAGGGTATCAGGAACCGCAACTAATGAAAAACTGTTTTTT. The full variable domain, with the rest looked up from reference TRBV7-2 and TRBJ1-4, is GAGVSQSPSNKVTEKGKDVELRCDPISGHTALYWYRQSLGQGLEFLIYFQGNSAPDKSGLPSDRFSAERTGGSVSTLTIQRTQQEDSAVYLCASRGNRVSGTATNEKLFFGSGTQLSVL.

V usage is TRBV28 and J usage is TRBJ1-2; D uncertain. The germline V and J ends were trimmed by 6 bases and 6 bases, with 14 bases remaining between them. Germline V gene data show CDR1 as MDHEN and CDR2 as SYDVKM. The CDR3 length is 13 residues. The CDR3 loop reads CASSLKRVHGYTF. DNA of the CDR3: TGTGCCAGCAGCTTAAAGAGGGTACATGGCTACACCTTC.

V is TRBV5-4 and J is TRBJ2-5; 7 bases agree with TRBD1. The trim removed 0 bases at V and 0 bases at J, leaving 2 bases unmatched. CDR3 length equals 15 residues. Germline CDR1 is SGHNT and CDR2 is YYREEE (reference sequence). The CDR3 DNA reads TGTGCCAGCAGCTTGGGAGGGGGCTACCAAGAGACCCAGTACTTC. Protein: CASSLGGGYQETQYF. Full variable domain (outside the CDR3, taken from reference TRBV5-4 and TRBJ2-5): ETGVTQSPTHLIKTRGQQVTLRCSSQSGHNTVSWYQQALGQGPQFIFQYYREEENGRGNFPPRFSGLQFPNYSSELNVNALELDDSALYLCASSLGGGYQETQYFGPGTRLLVL.

V and J are TRBV4-2 and TRBJ2-5; 8 bases align to TRBD2. From germline, CDR1 is LGHNA and CDR2 YNFKEQ. This CDR3 region has 15 residues. The junction had 9 bases not matched to a gene; V was cut back by 0 bases and J by 9 bases. Here the CDR3 DNA reads TGTGCCAGCAGCCAAGACGGGGGGGCTCCCTCCCCCCAGTACTTC. This translates into CASSQDGGAPSPQYF.

The V and J genes are TRBV11-2 and TRBJ2-7; TRBD2 might be the D (7 bases). CDR1 and CDR2 (germline): SGHAT, FQNNGV. This CDR3 spans 17 amino acids. V shed 5 bases and J shed 0 bases, with 20 bases lying between them. As DNA, the CDR3 is TGTGCCAGCAGCCCCCCAGGTGGGGGGGCCCTCTCCTACGAGCAGTACTTC. Protein product: CASSPPGGGALSYEQYF.

The chain uses TRBV27 and TRBJ1-2, with D possibly TRBD1 on 6 matching bases. V was clipped by 3 bases and J by 5 bases, with 16 bases between them. CDR3 length equals 15 residues. The germline CDR1 and CDR2 sequences are MNHEY and SMNVEV (reference sequence). The CDR3 nucleotides read TGTGCCAGCAGTTTTTCTGACAGGATAACTTATGGCTACACCTTC. This gives the protein CASSFSDRITYGYTF.

The chain employs TRBV7-2 and TRBJ2-7; D is unclear. Germline CDR1 and CDR2: SGHTA and FQGNSA. V was clipped by 3 bases and J by 1 base, with 7 bases between them. The CDR3 is 13 residues long. The CDR3, as DNA: TGTGCCAGCAGCTTTTCGTCGTCCTACGAGCAGTACTTC. It is translated as CASSFSSSYEQYF.

V is TRBV5-1 and J is TRBJ2-2; 7 bases are a match to TRBD1. The CDR3 runs 17 residues. Germline V gene lookup returns CDR1 SGHRS and CDR2 YFSETQ. With 5 bases clipped from V and 4 bases from J, the junction kept 14 bases outside the gene matches. CDR3 in amino acids: CASRLVGGPVSTGELFF. The DNA of the CDR3 is TGCGCCAGCAGGCTTGTAGGGGGCCCTGTGAGCACCGGGGAGCTGTTTTTT.

The table lists this clone with a count of one. The genes are TRBV28 and TRBJ2-1; perhaps TRBD2 as D (7 bases). The CDR3 has 16 amino acids. CDR1 is MDHEN, CDR2 SYDVKM, per germline. V lost 7 bases to trimming and J lost 5 bases, with 21 bases between them. The CDR3 reads CASTMGGGLLHNEQFF. DNA for the CDR3: TGTGCCAGCACTATGGGGGGGGGCCTTCTCCACAATGAGCAGTTCTTC.

The V and J genes are TRBV6-5 and TRBJ1-2; unclear D gene. The CDR3 length is 15 residues. The V gene's germline CDR1 is MNHEY and CDR2 SVGAGI. V shed 4 bases and J shed 4 bases, with 16 bases lying between them. The CDR3 DNA follows: TGTGCCAGCAGTTCCCCGGGAGGTTTGGGCTATGGCTACACCTTC. It yields the protein CASSSPGGLGYGYTF.

This chain links TRBV5-6 with TRBJ2-5, with D maybe TRBD2 (6 bases). Trimming removed 3 bases at V and 2 bases at J, with 8 bases between. This CDR3 region has 13 residues. Germline V gene data show CDR1 as SGHDT and CDR2 as YYEEEE. The CDR3 loop reads CASSWGTQETQYF. CDR3 DNA: TGTGCCAGCAGCTGGGGGACTCAAGAGACCCAGTACTTC.

This clone was found once. The rearrangement links TRBV6-5 to TRBJ1-4; D may be TRBD1 (5 bases). The V gene lost 3 bases and the J gene lost 8 bases, with 16 bases spanning the gap. Germline assignment: CDR1 MNHEY and CDR2 SVGAGI. The CDR3 length is 15 residues. CDR3 DNA sequence: TGTGCCAGCAGTTATTCCGGGACTGCACGAGAAAAACTGTTTTTT. Translation gives CASSYSGTAREKLFF.

V gene TRBV7-9 combines with J gene TRBJ2-7; D remains ambiguous. Germline V lookup: CDR1 SEHNR, CDR2 FQNEAQ (reference sequence). The CDR3 covers 14 residues. The germline V and J ends were trimmed by 2 bases and 2 bases, with 10 bases remaining between them. CDR3 in amino acids: CASSLSGLPYEQYF. Here the CDR3 DNA reads TGTGCCAGCAGCTTATCCGGGTTACCCTACGAGCAGTACTTC. The complete variable domain, with remaining parts taken from reference TRBV7-9 and TRBJ2-7, reads DTGVSQNPRHKITKRGQNVTFRCDPISEHNRLYWYRQTLGQGPEFLTYFQNEAQLEKSRLLSDRFSAERPKGSFSTLEIQRTEQGDSAMYLCASSLSGLPYEQYFGPGTRLTVT.

This clone was seen only a few times. This chain links TRBV11-3 with TRBJ2-2; 14 nucleotides align to TRBD2. Germline-derived CDR1 and CDR2 are SGHNT and YENEEA. Trimming took 3 bases from V and 6 from J; bases not matched to a gene: 6. The CDR3 has 17 amino acids. CDR3 bases: TGTGCCAGCAGCTTTCGGACTAGCGGGGGGATGGCCGGGGAGCTGTTTTTT. It translates to CASSFRTSGGMAGELFF. Full variable domain (missing parts from reference TRBV11-3 and TRBJ2-2): EAGVVQSPRYKIIEKKQPVAFWCNPISGHNTLYWYLQNLGQGPELLIRYENEEAVDDSQLPKDRFSAERLKGVDSTLKIQPAELGDSAVYLCASSFRTSGGMAGELFFGEGSRLTVL.